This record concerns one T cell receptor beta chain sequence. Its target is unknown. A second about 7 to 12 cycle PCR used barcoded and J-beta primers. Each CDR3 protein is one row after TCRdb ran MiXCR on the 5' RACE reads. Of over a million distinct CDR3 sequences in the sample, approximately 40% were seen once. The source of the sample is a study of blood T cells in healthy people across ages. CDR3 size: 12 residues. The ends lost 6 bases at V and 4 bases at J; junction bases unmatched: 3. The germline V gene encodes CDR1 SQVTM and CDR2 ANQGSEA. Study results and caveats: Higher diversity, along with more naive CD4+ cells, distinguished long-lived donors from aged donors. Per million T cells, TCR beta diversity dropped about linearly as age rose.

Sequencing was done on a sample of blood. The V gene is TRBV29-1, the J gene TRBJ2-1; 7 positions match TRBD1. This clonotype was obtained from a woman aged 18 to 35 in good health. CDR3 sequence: CSVSGQYNEQFF. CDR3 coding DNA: TGCAGCGTCTCGGGACAGTACAATGAGCAGTTCTTC.